This T cell receptor beta chain was recovered during a study of Graves' ophthalmopathy and Graves' hyperthyroidism. For repertoire sequencing, the TCR beta CDR3 regions were amplified from RNA transcripts. After a first-round RT-PCR with HTBI primers, a second-round multiplex PCR was run. MiXCR was run by TCRdb on the multiplex PCR reads, yielding one entry per CDR3 protein. The sample consists of more than 550,000 distinct CDR3 sequences, roughly two fifths of them appearing once. Other autoimmune disease, uncontrolled infection, pregnancy and lactation led to exclusion. From fresh peripheral blood, about 10 ml in volume, the PBMCs were obtained. This clonotype was recorded many times. The CDR3 runs to 13 residues. Germline lookup yields CDR1 LNHDA and CDR2 SQIVND (reference sequence). Trimming left V 3 bases short and J 5 bases short, with 8 bases between.

This rearrangement joins TRBV19 to TRBJ1-5; D is uncertain. This sequence originates from an adult man with Graves' ophthalmopathy. The sample consisted of peripheral blood. The CDR3 DNA reads as TGTGCCAGTAGTATGGTCGGTGATCAGCCCCAGCATTTT. It is translated as CASSMVGDQPQHF.